Sequencing of this T cell receptor beta chain was carried out in a study of CD8+ T cells in alopecia areata (dated by TCRdb to the late 2010s). Context from the whole study: The treated patients, all with moderate-to-severe alopecia areata, were enrolled in an open-label pilot trial of oral tofacitinib given at 5 to 10 mg twice daily. Tofacitinib-treated patients had biopsies at baseline and at 4 and 24 weeks of treatment, with a later scalp biopsy in several patients. The study used high-throughput TCRbeta sequencing to examine T cell clonal expansion in alopecia areata, in both the C3H/HeJ mouse model and human patients. Amplification of TCRbeta CDR3 regions was done by immunoSEQ multiplex PCR using 35 Vbeta forward primers and 13 Jbeta reverse primers. The SALT score, which quantifies the percentage of affected scalp surface area, was used to measure disease severity in treated patients. Scalp clonality was compared across normal scalp (n=4), patchy alopecia areata scalp (n=8), and alopecia totalis/universalis scalp (n=8). RNA was obtained with the PAXgene miRNA kit for fixed scalp, the miRNeasy kit for PBMCs, and the RNeasy kit for mouse skin. Tofacitinib was administered for 6 to 18 months, and 6 months of follow-up off drug were then conducted to assess delayed response and recurrence. Human TCRbeta sequencing covered scalp tissue and sorted CD4+ and CD8+ peripheral blood T cells from patchy and totalis/universalis alopecia areata patients and healthy controls.

Results the study describes overall, beyond this receptor: Shared TCR sequences between patients were less evident than in mice, which may be partly attributable to HLA diversity in the patient population. Resident alphabeta T cells in normal human skin are also sequenced, complicating scalp TCR repertoire analysis, unlike mouse skin dominated by gammadelta T cells. Higher clonality and more expanded CD8+ clones were observed in lesional scalp than in normal scalp, particularly in alopecia totalis/universalis, a finding suggestive of antigenic drive. Tofacitinib significantly lowered scalp clonality and the number of expanded CD8+ clones among the top 100 scalp clones. Many expanded lesional clones persisted in scalp and blood during tofacitinib treatment, which may partly explain relapse after stopping treatment. Because the treated cohort was small and included a single nonresponder, larger studies are needed to assess links between baseline CD8+ expansion and response.

What this sample's treatment or condition label stands for: oral pan-JAK inhibitor, 5-10 mg twice daily. From alopecia areata patients, peripheral blood was collected along with lesional scalp punch biopsies. PBMCs were isolated by density centrifugation and stained for CD3, CD4 and CD8, and CD4+ and CD8+ T cells were sorted on a FACSAria. As for this clone: The specificity of this receptor is unknown. There are no base qualities to consult, and no much larger clone falls within one base.

To prepare the library, the immunoSEQ multiplex PCR assay was applied. RNA was extracted from all samples and reverse transcribed into cDNA, which served as template for TCR sequencing. First-strand cDNA was synthesized using SuperScript III with a 2:1 mix of oligo-dT and random hexamers. A synthetic immune receptor repertoire was used to gauge amplification bias, and whatever bias remained was removed computationally. In the source study's methods: After raw reads were preprocessed to remove errors, the CDR3 was defined following IMGT conventions as running from the conserved cysteine to phenylalanine. Clonality was calculated as 1 minus Shannon entropy normalized by log2 of the number of productive unique TCRs. Scalp TCRbeta sequences were cross-referenced with sorted blood CD4 and CD8 repertoires so that the CD4 or CD8 identity of scalp clones could be inferred. TCRdb provides this immuneACCESS table in a form limited to in-frame rearrangements. Some clones are lacking; in checked studies, under half of them reflect an unresolved V gene, and why the rest are absent is not known. Clonal size and the V and J genes are those of that table, whereas D and trimming came from the DNA. For this sample there are fewer than 250,000 clones; around three fifths appear just once. The leading ten clones occupy approximately 1.3% of the sample.

Taken from cysteine to phenylalanine, the CDR3 has 15 residues. Here the CDR3 DNA is all that survives: 45 bases in frame from base 1. The junction shows trimming of 8 bases on V and 1 base on J, and the gene matches do not reach 8 bases of it. The germline V gene gives CDR1 as SNHLY and CDR2 as FYNNEI. This TCR was sampled from a human donor with alopecia areata. This material consisted of CD4+ T cells sorted from blood, taken around week 50, from a patient treated with tofacitinib. Here the chain combines TRBV2 and TRBJ2-3; 8 bases in the junction line up with TRBD2. The CDR3 reads CASLGLVRRTDTQYF. The DNA sequence is TGTGCCAGCCTGGGACTAGTACGACGCACAGATACGCAGTATTTT.